The clone carrying this TCR beta chain was seen ten or more times. Per germline, CDR1 LNHDA and CDR2 SQIVND (reference sequence). This CDR3 has 16 amino acids. Trimming left V 10 bases short and J 4 bases short, with 23 bases between. This sample was taken from a study of T cell repertoires in cytomegalovirus infection. Each CDR3 protein is one row after TCRdb ran MiXCR on the reads. The repertoire holds almost 550,000 distinct CDR3 sequences, with 15% to 20% as singletons. The sequencing input was CD8+ T cells from PBMCs. The gene calls are TRBV19 and TRBJ1-5; no clear D. The sequence was obtained from a human donor in good health (CMV status not recorded). Some clones in this sample may be carry-over from other donors' samples. The CDR3 reads CATTPGGEVWNQPQHF. DNA for the CDR3: TGTGCCACCACCCCAGGCGGGGAGGTCTGGAATCAGCCCCAGCATTTT. Drawing the rest from reference TRBV19 and TRBJ1-5, the complete variable domain is DGGITQSPKYLFRKEGQNVTLSCEQNLNHDAMYWYRQDPGQGLRLIYYSQIVNDFQKGDIAEGYSVSREKKESFPLTVTSAQKNPTAFYLCATTPGGEVWNQPQHFGDGTRLSIL.